Below are 13 T cell receptor beta chains sequenced from a single sample in a study of Ad26.COV2.S vaccination and SARS-CoV-2 variants. TCRdb's copy holds only in-frame clones and misses some; the assay was immunoSEQ multiplex PCR. The sample records roughly 300,000 clones, about 87% being singletons. Treatment defined: roughly 18 received Ad26.COV2.S at low or high dose, single or two shots; about five received placebo; per-sample allocation not given. Sampling took place 63 days after the first vaccine or placebo injection. Sequences were derived from peripheral blood, sampled in a trial of Ad26.COV2.S vaccine versus placebo. Receptor source: a person between 18 and 59 years old who received the Ad26.COV2.S COVID-19 vaccine or a placebo.

V gene TRBV30 combines with J gene TRBJ1-2; TRBD1 is a possible D gene (5 bases). CDR1 and CDR2 from the germline V gene are GTSNPN and SVGIG (reference sequence). The CDR3 has 17 residues. The V end was cut by 2 bases, the J end by 5 bases, with 24 bases between. CDR3 region: CAWSPWGFNNSGYGYTF. In DNA, the CDR3 is TGTGCCTGGAGTCCCTGGGGGTTTAACAATTCAGGATATGGCTACACCTTC.

This rearrangement joins TRBV18 to TRBJ2-6; 9 nucleotides line up with TRBD1. The CDR3 loop spans 19 amino acids. The V gene end was trimmed by 1 base and the J gene end by 2 bases; junction bases not matched to a gene: 9. Germline CDR1 and CDR2: KGHSH and LQKENI. CDR3 in DNA: TGTGCCAGCTCACCACTTGGACAGGGGAACTTCCCTGGGGCCAACGTCCTGACTTTC. It is translated as CASSPLGQGNFPGANVLTF.

This clone has a count of ten or more. The chain joins TRBV30 to TRBJ1-6, with D possibly matching TRBD1 (6 bases). Germline V gene data show CDR1 as GTSNPN and CDR2 as SVGIG (reference sequence). The germline V and J ends were trimmed by 2 bases and 7 bases, with 9 bases remaining between them. The length of the CDR3 is 13 residues. The chain's CDR3 is CAWSRQENSPLHF. DNA for the CDR3: TGTGCCTGGAGTAGACAGGAGAATTCACCCCTCCACTTT.

J is TRBJ2-1 and V is TRBV18; D not resolved. From germline, CDR1 is KGHSH and CDR2 LQKENI. This CDR3 comprises 14 residues. V was trimmed by 2 bases and J by 5 bases, leaving 10 bases between them. The CDR3: CASSPFDRNNEQFF. DNA of the CDR3: TGTGCCAGCTCACCATTTGACCGAAACAATGAGCAGTTCTTC.

This clone was seen just once. This chain joins TRBV4-1 and TRBJ2-3; 8 nucleotides match TRBD1. V gave up 1 base and J gave up 2 bases; unmatched junction bases: 14. The CDR3 sequence is 19 residues long. Germline assignment: CDR1 MGHRA and CDR2 YSYEKL. The DNA of the CDR3 is TGCGCCAGCAGCCAAGCCTTAGCAGGGGGCGGACCCTACACAGATACGCAGTATTTT. Protein: CASSQALAGGGPYTDTQYF.

This clone was seen just once. This rearrangement joins TRBV18 to TRBJ2-3; D possibly corresponds to TRBD1 (6 bases). Germline V gene lookup returns CDR1 KGHSH and CDR2 LQKENI. Trimming took 6 bases from V and 5 from J, leaving 15 bases between them. The CDR3 has 14 amino acids. The chain's CDR3 is CASSVQGSGDTQYF. The CDR3 DNA sequence: TGTGCCAGCTCTGTACAGGGATCAGGAGATACGCAGTATTTT.

The chain combines TRBV6-5 with TRBJ1-5; D gene uncertain. V was cut by 4 bases and J by 2 bases, with 12 bases left in between. This CDR3 region has 15 residues. CDR1 and CDR2 from the germline V gene are MNHEY and SVGAGI. The CDR3 is CASSLASEGNQPQHF. The CDR3 region has the DNA TGTGCCAGCAGTTTAGCTAGCGAAGGCAATCAGCCCCAGCATTTT.

This clone was observed once. The chain recombines TRBV19 with TRBJ2-2; 9 bases fit TRBD1. CDR3 length: 16 amino acids. Germline V gives CDR1 LNHDA, CDR2 SQIVND (reference sequence). The ends lost 3 bases at V and 6 bases at J; junction bases unmatched: 8. The CDR3 DNA reads as TGTGCCAGTAGTATGTCCGGGACAGGGTTGGCCGGGGAGCTGTTTTTT. Its protein is CASSMSGTGLAGELFF.

This rearrangement joins TRBV30 to TRBJ2-7, with no clear D. This CDR3 region has 12 residues. The V gene lost 2 bases and the J gene lost 2 bases, with 7 bases spanning the gap. Germline V gene lookup returns CDR1 GTSNPN and CDR2 SVGIG (reference sequence). Here the CDR3 reads CAWSLRPYEQYF. In DNA form, the CDR3 reads TGTGCCTGGAGTCTACGACCCTACGAGCAGTACTTC. The full variable domain, in which reference TRBV30 and TRBJ2-7 provide the parts outside the CDR3, is SQTIHQWPATLVQPVGSPLSLECTVEGTSNPNLYWYRQAAGRGLQLLFYSVGIGQISSEVPQNLSASRPQDRQFILSSKKLLLSDSGFYLCAWSLRPYEQYFGPGTRLTVT.

This clone was observed a few times. The chain has TRBV18 and TRBJ1-3, with D unresolved. V was pared by 2 bases and J by 2 bases, with 4 bases between. Germline lookup yields CDR1 KGHSH and CDR2 LQKENI. This CDR3 has 13 residues. CDR3 in amino acids: CASSPTAGNTIYF. The CDR3 DNA reads TGTGCCAGCTCACCAACAGCTGGAAACACCATATATTTT. Full variable domain (rest looked up from reference TRBV18 and TRBJ1-3): NAGVMQNPRHLVRRRGQEARLRCSPMKGHSHVYWYRQLPEEGLKFMVYLQKENIIDESGMPKERFSAEFPKEGPSILRIQQVVRGDSAAYFCASSPTAGNTIYFGEGSWLTVV.

This rearrangement joins TRBV5-1 to TRBJ2-1; 10 positions agree with TRBD2. Losses at the gene ends were 8 bases for V and 16 bases for J; bases not matched to a gene: 15. The germline CDR1 and CDR2 sequences are SGHRS and YFSETQ. CDR3 length: 13 residues. The CDR3 loop is CASNASGSMWNFF. CDR3 nucleotide sequence: TGCGCCAGTAACGCTAGCGGGAGTATGTGGAACTTCTTC.

The rearrangement uses TRBV29-1 and TRBJ2-2; 10 bases line up with TRBD2. The CDR3 covers 15 residues. After removal of 0 bases from V and 6 bases from J, the junction contained 4 bases not matched to a gene. Germline CDR1 and CDR2: SQVTM and ANQGSEA. The CDR3 protein is CSVEDTLAGAGELFF. CDR3 DNA sequence: TGCAGCGTTGAAGATACGCTAGCGGGAGCCGGGGAGCTGTTTTTT.

With regard to this clone: Other DNA sequences in the sample encode the same CDR3. The genes are TRBV7-2 and TRBJ1-2; 7 nucleotides agree with TRBD1. Germline values: CDR1 SGHTA, CDR2 FQGNSA. This CDR3 region has 13 residues. The junction had 4 bases not matched to a gene; V was cut back by 6 bases and J by 3 bases. CDR3 DNA: TGTGCCAGCAGTGTCGGGACAGACTATGGCTACACCTTC. This encodes CASSVGTDYGYTF.